This T cell receptor beta chain derives from a study of cytomegalovirus exposure and HLA in healthy donors. Study outcomes and limitations: Common viral pathogens seemed, in a later analysis, to connect with several of the most significant clusters.

This clone has only one observation. Its antigen is as yet unknown. In the PCR, 60 Vbeta and 13 Jbeta primers were used. Clones were read by immunoSEQ multiplex PCR, and TCRdb kept only the in-frame ones, dropping some. The repertoire holds 100,000 to 150,000 clones, with around four fifths as singletons. The receptor's source is a woman aged 40 to 50 in good health and CMV-seropositive. Sequencing was done on a sample of PBMCs.

The CDR3 region is CASSDTGGGQPQHF. The CDR3 DNA reads TGTGCCAGCAGTGATACGGGGGGAGGTCAGCCCCAGCATTTT. This chain connects TRBV6-4 to TRBJ1-5; D is perhaps TRBD1 (5 bases). Looked up from germline, CDR1 is MRHNA and CDR2 is SNTAGT. Trimming shortened V by 3 bases and J by 6 bases, and 12 bases separated the two germline ends. This CDR3 is 14 amino acids long.